These 23 T cell receptor beta chains were sequenced from one sample in a study of molecular identifiers for immune sequencing clone quantification. TCRdb passed the PCR reads through MiXCR, listing each CDR3 protein once. The sample has 65,000 or so distinct CDR3 sequences, about 18% seen once; the top ten hold roughly 1.4%. Sequences were obtained from naive CD8+ T cells from blood, with Jurkat cell RNA spiked in. Sample subset: FACS-sorted CD8+CD4-CCR7+CD45RA+ naive T cells. All receptors derive from a human donor in good health. Some libraries in this study had Jurkat cell RNA spiked in.

This clonotype has at least ten counts. The chain carries TRBV29-1 and TRBJ2-1, with 7 bases identical to TRBD2. Germline CDR1 and CDR2: SQVTM and ANQGSEA. Trimming at V came to 0 bases and at J to 4 bases, leaving 12 bases not matched to a gene. This CDR3 has 17 amino acids. CDR3 residues: CSVEDQTSRRAYNEQFF. The CDR3 DNA sequence: TGCAGCGTTGAAGATCAGACTAGCCGACGAGCATACAATGAGCAGTTCTTC.

The chain has TRBV4-1 and TRBJ1-5, with a weak D call TRBD1 (5 bases). This CDR3 region has 15 residues. V lost 4 bases to trimming and J lost 5 bases, with 15 bases between them. Germline loops: CDR1 MGHRA, CDR2 YSYEKL. CDR3 in DNA: TGCGCCAGCAGCCTCCGCTGGGGCAAGGATCAGCCCCAGCATTTT. Residues: CASSLRWGKDQPQHF.

This clonotype was picked up many times. The chain joins TRBV6-1 to TRBJ1-6; no reliable D call. V gave up 4 bases and J gave up 0 bases, with 13 bases separating them. The CDR3 consists of 17 residues. Germline loops: CDR1 MNHNS, CDR2 SASEGT. DNA for the CDR3: TGTGCCAGCAGTGTCGACGGCCCGAGCTCCTATAATTCACCCCTCCACTTT. Amino acid sequence: CASSVDGPSSYNSPLHF.

Note on this clonotype: Sequence at one end of the junction differs from germline and may be a read error. This chain connects TRBV30 to TRBJ1-4; 8 bases line up with TRBD1. The germline gives CDR1 GTSNPN, CDR2 SVGIG (reference sequence). The CDR3 totals 13 residues. The CDR3 sequence: CVWNYQDRDELFF. The CDR3 coding sequence is TGTGTCTGGAATTACCAGGACAGGGATGAACTGTTTTTT.

This clonotype was observed at least ten times. The rearrangement joins TRBV5-4 to TRBJ1-1; D ambiguous. Germline lookup yields CDR1 SGHNT and CDR2 YYREEE (reference sequence). The V gene lost 2 bases and the J gene lost 5 bases, with 10 bases spanning the gap. This CDR3 is 13 amino acids long. CDR3 coding DNA: TGTGCCAGCAGCTTAACCGAGGCGACTGAAGCTTTCTTT. It encodes CASSLTEATEAFF. The whole variable domain, remainder taken from reference TRBV5-4 and TRBJ1-1, is ETGVTQSPTHLIKTRGQQVTLRCSSQSGHNTVSWYQQALGQGPQFIFQYYREEENGRGNFPPRFSGLQFPNYSSELNVNALELDDSALYLCASSLTEATEAFFGQGTRLTVV.

The table lists this clonotype with a few counts. CDR3 loop: CASTRGGDEQFF. CDR3 nucleotide sequence: TGTGCCAGCACCCGGGGAGGGGATGAGCAGTTCTTC. The chain is built from TRBV7-9 and TRBJ2-1; 7 bases match TRBD2. V dropped 7 bases and J dropped 8; count of bases not matched to a gene: 5. The CDR3 length is 12 residues. Germline V gives CDR1 SEHNR, CDR2 FQNEAQ (reference sequence).

This clonotype was recorded many times. The chain links TRBV28 to TRBJ2-5; the match to TRBD2 covers 9 bases. Per germline, CDR1 MDHEN and CDR2 SYDVKM. V lost 6 bases, J lost 4 bases, and 9 bases stayed unmatched. CDR3 length equals 15 residues. The CDR3 region is CASSPGLAGGETQYF. The CDR3 DNA sequence: TGTGCCAGCAGCCCGGGACTAGCCGGCGGAGAGACCCAGTACTTC.

Concerning this clonotype: Given a much more abundant clone one base away, this may be a read error. The chain recombines TRBV4-1 with TRBJ2-7; the D gene is possibly TRBD2 (6 bases). CDR3 length: 16 residues. Germline CDR1 MGHRA, CDR2 YSYEKL. The germline V and J ends were trimmed by 1 base and 2 bases, with 15 bases remaining between them. CDR3 region: CASSQAAVEGPYEQYF. In DNA form, the CDR3 reads TGCGCCAGCAGCCAAGCCGCAGTGGAGGGGCCCTACGAGCAGTACTTC.

The table lists this clonotype with many counts. The chain recombines TRBV28 with TRBJ1-6, with a weak D call TRBD1 (6 bases). This CDR3 has 14 amino acids. Trimming left V 3 bases short and J 9 bases short, with 12 bases between. Germline-derived CDR1 and CDR2 are MDHEN and SYDVKM. For the CDR3, the DNA is TGTGCCAGCAGTTTTACCCGGGGGGCTTCACCCCTCCACTTT. This encodes CASSFTRGASPLHF.

This clonotype was recorded many times. The rearrangement joins TRBV13 to TRBJ1-1; perhaps TRBD1 as D (6 bases). Germline loops: CDR1 PRHDT, CDR2 FYEKMQ (reference sequence). This CDR3 comprises 12 residues. Trimming stripped 9 bases from V and 2 bases from J, with 10 bases between. In nucleotides, the CDR3 is TGTGCCAGTAAAGGGGGTAACACTGAAGCTTTCTTT. Its translation is CASKGGNTEAFF.

Comments on this clonotype: This may arise from a read error, as a much more abundant clone is one base away. The chain uses TRBV7-9 and TRBJ2-7; perhaps TRBD1 as D (5 bases). Deletions cut 5 bases from V and 4 bases from J, with 12 bases between. CDR1 and CDR2 (germline): SEHNR, FQNEAQ (reference sequence). CDR3 length: 13 residues. As DNA, the CDR3 is TGTGCCAGCAGCCTCCCAGGGTTATACGAGCAGTACTTC. Protein sequence: CASSLPGLYEQYF.

This clonotype was observed many times. This chain connects TRBV11-2 to TRBJ2-5; D is perhaps TRBD2 (6 bases). Trimming removed 1 base at V and 1 base at J, with 10 bases between. Germline CDR1 is SGHAT and CDR2 is FQNNGV. This CDR3 comprises 15 residues. The CDR3 region is CASSLGWRVQETQYF. The CDR3 bases are TGTGCCAGCAGCTTAGGTTGGAGGGTCCAAGAGACCCAGTACTTC.

A note on this clonotype: A single base separates this from a much larger clone, so it may be a read error. The rearrangement links TRBV27 to TRBJ1-2; D is perhaps TRBD1 (6 bases). V lost 6 bases, J lost 4 bases, and 21 bases lay in between. CDR3 length: 16 residues. CDR1 and CDR2 from the germline V gene are MNHEY and SMNVEV (reference sequence). As DNA, the CDR3 is TGTGCCAGCAGACCATCAACTGGACAGCTCTTCTATGGCTACACCTTC. Residues: CASRPSTGQLFYGYTF.

As regards this clonotype: This may come from a read error, since a much larger clone is one base off. V and J are TRBV14 and TRBJ2-5; TRBD2 matches 10 bases. Looked up from germline, CDR1 is SGHDN and CDR2 is FVKESK. This CDR3 spans 16 amino acids. CDR3 coding DNA: TGTCCCAGCAGCCTTACTCTAGCGGGAGCGGCGGAGACCCAGTACTTC. It specifies CPSSLTLAGAAETQYF.

Turning to this clonotype: A much larger clone sits a single nucleotide away, making a read error possible. The genes are TRBV6-1 and TRBJ2-7, with 7 bases lining up with TRBD2. The CDR3 consists of 14 residues. In germline, CDR1 is MNHNS, CDR2 SASEGT. V was pared by 8 bases and J by 2 bases, with 9 bases of the junction left unmatched. The DNA of the CDR3 is TGTGCCAGCGGGCCGGGACTAACGGCCTACGAGCAGTACTTC. Residues: CASGPGLTAYEQYF.

This clonotype was seen at least ten times. The chain uses TRBV12-3 or TRBV12-4 and TRBJ1-1; TRBD1 is a possible D gene (5 bases). The CDR3 sequence is 14 residues long. V was clipped by 3 bases and J by 3 bases, with 11 bases between them. The CDR3 protein is CASSLGREYTEAFF. CDR3 DNA sequence: TGTGCCAGCAGTTTGGGCAGGGAGTACACTGAAGCTTTCTTT.

This clonotype was counted once. A read error may be the cause here, since a much bigger clone is one base away. The V and J genes are TRBV10-3 and TRBJ2-7; D tentatively fits TRBD1 or TRBD2 (5 bases each). CDR1 is ENHRY and CDR2 is SYGVKD in the germline V gene. CDR3 size: 15 residues. The CDR3 here is CAVSEPGTAPYEQYF. For the CDR3, the DNA is TGTGCCGTCAGTGAACCGGGGACGGCACCCTACGAGCAGTACTTC.

As concerns this clonotype: Given the absence of the conserved phenylalanine or tryptophan at the CDR3 end, a read error is likely. J is TRBJ2-5 and V is TRBV13, with 7 bases matching TRBD2. The germline V gene encodes CDR1 PRHDT and CDR2 FYEKMQ (reference sequence). This CDR3 is 15 amino acids long. With 2 bases clipped from V and 1 base from J, the junction kept 4 bases outside the gene matches. The CDR3 sequence is CASSLNGGSQETQYL. In DNA form, the CDR3 reads TGTGCCAGCAGCTTAAATGGCGGGAGCCAAGAGACCCAGTACCTC.

This clonotype was counted between two and nine times. The chain employs TRBV7-8 and TRBJ2-7; no reliable D call. CDR1 and CDR2 (germline): SGHVS, FQNEAQ. Deletions cut 8 bases from V and 5 bases from J, with 16 bases between. There are 13 residues in the CDR3. CDR3 residues: CASGSRTPHEQYF. In nucleotides, the CDR3 is TGTGCCAGCGGTAGCCGGACGCCCCACGAGCAGTACTTC.

This clonotype has more than one count but fewer than ten. V is TRBV2 and J is TRBJ2-7; 7 bases map to TRBD2. Germline assignment: CDR1 SNHLY and CDR2 FYNNEI. CDR3 size: 18 residues. V shed 3 bases, J shed 2 bases, and the junction held 16 bases outside the gene matches. CDR3 residues: CASSDGASGIPGAYEQYF. The DNA of the CDR3 is TGTGCCAGCAGTGACGGGGCTAGCGGCATCCCTGGGGCCTACGAGCAGTACTTC.

The table lists this clonotype with many counts. The chain carries TRBV2 and TRBJ2-3; D remains ambiguous. V was pared by 5 bases and J by 2 bases, with 11 bases between. CDR1 is SNHLY, CDR2 FYNNEI, per germline. The CDR3 sequence is 14 residues long. The CDR3 sequence is CASSFPRITDTQYF. The CDR3 DNA follows: TGTGCCAGCAGTTTCCCCAGGATCACAGATACGCAGTATTTT.

The table lists this clonotype with many counts. This chain connects TRBV28 to TRBJ2-7, with TRBD2 identical over 7 bases. J gave up 1 base and V 7 bases, and 4 bases lay outside the gene matches. This CDR3 region has 13 residues. Germline V lookup: CDR1 MDHEN, CDR2 SYDVKM. The CDR3 here is CASKSSGSYEQYF. CDR3 sequence (DNA): TGTGCCAGCAAGAGTAGCGGGTCCTACGAGCAGTACTTC.

A word on this clonotype: One base away lies a much larger clone, so this may be a sequencing read error. V is TRBV5-6 and J is TRBJ2-3; 10 nucleotides agree with TRBD2. CDR1 is SGHDT, CDR2 YYEEEE, per germline. V was pared by 1 base and J by 5 bases, with 7 bases of the junction left unmatched. This CDR3 is built from 16 residues. CDR3 in amino acids: CASSLPTSGVIDTQYF. The CDR3 bases are TGTGCCAGCAGCTTGCCTACTAGCGGGGTCATAGATACGCAGTATTTT.